The text below deals with one T cell receptor beta chain. TCRdb analysed the 5' RACE reads with MiXCR anew, one entry per CDR3 protein. The table includes 50,000 to 70,000 distinct CDR3 sequences, approximately 12% detected once. V was trimmed by 0 bases and J by 4 bases, leaving 18 bases between them. The CDR3 runs 18 residues. The germline V gene has CDR1 LGHNA and CDR2 YSLEER. These data are taken from a study of early T cells in non-severe SARS-CoV-2 infection. V gene TRBV4-3 combines with J gene TRBJ1-4; D is uncertain. Sequencing input: whole blood. The clonotype comes from an adult who was a healthcare worker with PCR-confirmed SARS-CoV-2 infection or an uninfected control (not recorded which). CDR3 protein: CASSQDPGIADYNEKLFF. The CDR3 coding sequence is TGCGCCAGCAGCCAAGATCCCGGTATAGCAGATTATAATGAAAAACTGTTTTTT.